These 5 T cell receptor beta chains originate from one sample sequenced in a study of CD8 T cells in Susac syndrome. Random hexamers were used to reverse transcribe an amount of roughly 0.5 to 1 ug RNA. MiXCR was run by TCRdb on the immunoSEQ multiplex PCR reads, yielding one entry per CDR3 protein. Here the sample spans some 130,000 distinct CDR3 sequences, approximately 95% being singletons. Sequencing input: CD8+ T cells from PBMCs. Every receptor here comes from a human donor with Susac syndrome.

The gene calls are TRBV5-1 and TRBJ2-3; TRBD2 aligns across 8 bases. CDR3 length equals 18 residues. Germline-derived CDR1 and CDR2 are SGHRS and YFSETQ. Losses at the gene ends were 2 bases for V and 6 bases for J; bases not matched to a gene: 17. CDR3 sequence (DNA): TGCGCCAGCAGCTTTCTAGCGTTTCCGCGGGAGGACGATGATACGCAGTATTTT. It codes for CASSFLAFPREDDDTQYF.

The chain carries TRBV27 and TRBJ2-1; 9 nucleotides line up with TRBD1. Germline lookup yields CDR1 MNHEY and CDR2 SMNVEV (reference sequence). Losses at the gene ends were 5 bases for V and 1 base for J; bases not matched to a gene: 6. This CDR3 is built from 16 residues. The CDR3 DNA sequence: TGTGCCAGCAGTGTACTGACAGGGGGGTCCTACAATGAGCAGTTCTTC. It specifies CASSVLTGGSYNEQFF.

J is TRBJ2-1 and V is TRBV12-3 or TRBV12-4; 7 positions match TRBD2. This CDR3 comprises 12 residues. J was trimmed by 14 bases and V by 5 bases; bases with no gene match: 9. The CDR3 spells CASSSGEREEFF. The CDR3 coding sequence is TGTGCCAGCAGTAGCGGGGAGAGGGAGGAGTTCTTC.

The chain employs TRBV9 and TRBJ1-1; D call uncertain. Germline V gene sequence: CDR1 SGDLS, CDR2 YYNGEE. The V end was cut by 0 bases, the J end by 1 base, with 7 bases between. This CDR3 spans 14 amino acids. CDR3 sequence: CASSVEVGNTEAFF. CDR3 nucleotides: TGTGCCAGCAGCGTAGAGGTCGGGAACACTGAAGCTTTCTTT.

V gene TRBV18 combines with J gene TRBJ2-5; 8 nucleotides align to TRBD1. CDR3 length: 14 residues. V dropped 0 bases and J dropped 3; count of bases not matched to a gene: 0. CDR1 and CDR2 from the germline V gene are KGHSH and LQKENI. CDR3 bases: TGTGCCAGCTCACCACCGACAGGGGAAGAGACCCAGTACTTC. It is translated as CASSPPTGEETQYF.